This is a list of T cell receptor beta chains from one sample in a study of shared clonotypes between healthy human individuals. Profiled with immunoSEQ multiplex PCR; TCRdb holds only in-frame clones, not every one. Here the sample spans approximately 500,000 clones, around four fifths being singletons. The sequenced material came from PBMCs. These receptors were obtained from a woman between 40 and 50 years old in good health. Some clones in this sample may be carry-over from other donors' samples. Both conserved end residues are part of each CDR3. The order of the fields is J gene, clone size, V gene, D gene, CDR3 protein, CDR3 DNA. The D gene is left open where the match is weak. The listing skips clone size in some rows; elsewhere it reads once, few, many or a size class.

j_call: TRBJ2-1
clone_size: NA
v_call: TRBV9
d_call: NA
cdr3_aa: CASSVGQGFGNEQFF
cdr3_nt: TGTGCCAGCAGCGTAGGGCAGGGGTTTGGGAATGAGCAGTTCTTC

j_call: TRBJ2-7
clone_size: NA
v_call: TRBV7-8
d_call: NA
cdr3_aa: CASSLTGYEQYF
cdr3_nt: TGTGCCAGCAGCTTAACCGGATACGAGCAGTACTTC

j_call: TRBJ1-2
clone_size: few
v_call: TRBV19
d_call: NA
cdr3_aa: CASSREIYGYTF
cdr3_nt: TGTGCCAGTAGTAGAGAGATCTATGGCTACACCTTC

j_call: TRBJ1-2
clone_size: NA
v_call: TRBV7-9
d_call: NA
cdr3_aa: CASDNLRGGYGYTF
cdr3_nt: TGTGCCAGCGATAACCTAAGGGGTGGCTATGGCTACACCTTC

j_call: TRBJ1-2
clone_size: NA
v_call: TRBV30
d_call: NA
cdr3_aa: CAWSVGAGQLGYTF
cdr3_nt: TGTGCCTGGAGTGTCGGGGCAGGGCAGTTGGGCTACACCTTC

j_call: TRBJ2-7
clone_size: NA
v_call: TRBV12-1
d_call: NA
cdr3_aa: CASSFGAGPYERYF
cdr3_nt: TGTGCCAGCAGCTTTGGGGCAGGGCCCTACGAGCGGTACTTC

j_call: TRBJ2-6
clone_size: many
v_call: TRBV28
d_call: NA
cdr3_aa: CATTRGSHSGANVLTF
cdr3_nt: TGTGCCACCACACGAGGATCCCACTCTGGGGCCAACGTCCTGACTTTC

j_call: TRBJ2-7
clone_size: NA
v_call: TRBV11-2
d_call: NA
cdr3_aa: CASSLFDEQYF
cdr3_nt: TGTGCCAGCAGCTTATTCGACGAGCAGTACTTC

j_call: TRBJ1-1
clone_size: few
v_call: TRBV7-9
d_call: NA
cdr3_aa: CASSHETGGAFF
cdr3_nt: TGTGCCAGCAGCCATGAGACAGGTGGAGCTTTCTTT

j_call: TRBJ1-2
clone_size: NA
v_call: TRBV28
d_call: NA
cdr3_aa: CASYDPSYGYTF
cdr3_nt: TGTGCCAGCTACGACCCTTCCTATGGCTACACCTTC

j_call: TRBJ2-7
clone_size: NA
v_call: TRBV7-8
d_call: TRBD2
cdr3_aa: CASSLELAGSYEQYF
cdr3_nt: TGTGCCAGCAGCTTAGAACTAGCGGGCTCCTACGAGCAGTACTTC

j_call: TRBJ2-1
clone_size: NA
v_call: TRBV7-2
d_call: NA
cdr3_aa: CASSPRASVYNEQFF
cdr3_nt: TGTGCCAGCAGCCCTCGGGCTAGCGTATACAATGAGCAGTTCTTC

j_call: TRBJ2-2
clone_size: NA
v_call: TRBV2
d_call: NA
cdr3_aa: CASTGDQNTGELFF
cdr3_nt: TGTGCCAGCACCGGGGACCAGAACACCGGGGAGCTGTTTTTT

j_call: TRBJ2-7
clone_size: NA
v_call: TRBV15
d_call: NA
cdr3_aa: CATSRDHSNEQYF
cdr3_nt: TGTGCCACCAGCAGAGATCACAGCAACGAGCAGTACTTC

j_call: TRBJ1-3
clone_size: NA
v_call: TRBV28
d_call: TRBD1
cdr3_aa: CASSGGQPSGNTIYF
cdr3_nt: TGTGCCAGCAGTGGGGGACAGCCCTCTGGAAACACCATATATTTT

j_call: TRBJ2-1
clone_size: NA
v_call: TRBV25-1
d_call: TRBD2
cdr3_aa: CASSDGGLESYNEQFF
cdr3_nt: TGTGCCAGCAGTGATGGCGGACTAGAATCCTACAATGAGCAGTTCTTC

j_call: TRBJ1-3
clone_size: NA
v_call: TRBV4-2
d_call: NA
cdr3_aa: CASSHTGSGNTIYF
cdr3_nt: TGTGCCAGCAGCCACACCGGGTCTGGAAACACCATATATTTT

j_call: TRBJ2-1
clone_size: NA
v_call: TRBV25-1
d_call: NA
cdr3_aa: CASSESNEQFF
cdr3_nt: TGTGCCAGCAGTGAATCGAATGAGCAGTTCTTC

j_call: TRBJ2-1
clone_size: NA
v_call: TRBV2
d_call: NA
cdr3_aa: CASSELRGSFSYNEQFF
cdr3_nt: TGTGCCAGCAGTGAACTTCGGGGGAGCTTCTCCTACAATGAGCAGTTCTTC

j_call: TRBJ1-2
clone_size: NA
v_call: TRBV21-1
d_call: NA
cdr3_aa: CASIPSGGVGYTF
cdr3_nt: TGTGCCAGCATCCCCTCAGGGGGCGTGGGCTACACCTTC

j_call: TRBJ1-2
clone_size: NA
v_call: TRBV7-2
d_call: NA
cdr3_aa: CASSLSGGSNYGYTF
cdr3_nt: TGTGCCAGCAGCTTATCTGGGGGGTCCAACTATGGCTACACCTTC

j_call: TRBJ2-7
clone_size: NA
v_call: TRBV19
d_call: NA
cdr3_aa: CASSISSAYEQYF
cdr3_nt: TGTGCCAGTAGTATCTCTAGCGCCTACGAGCAGTACTTC

j_call: TRBJ2-7
clone_size: many
v_call: TRBV5-1
d_call: TRBD2
cdr3_aa: CASSSIAGTYEQYF
cdr3_nt: TGCGCCAGCAGCAGCATAGCGGGGACCTACGAGCAGTACTTC

j_call: TRBJ2-7
clone_size: NA
v_call: TRBV27
d_call: NA
cdr3_aa: CASSSKGETYEQYF
cdr3_nt: TGTGCCAGCAGTTCCAAGGGGGAAACGTACGAGCAGTACTTC

j_call: TRBJ1-2
clone_size: NA
v_call: TRBV6-5
d_call: NA
cdr3_aa: CASRDGDWANYGYTF
cdr3_nt: TGTGCCAGCAGGGATGGGGATTGGGCTAACTATGGCTACACCTTC

j_call: TRBJ2-1
clone_size: NA
v_call: TRBV19
d_call: TRBD2
cdr3_aa: CASSPGLAGGEQFF
cdr3_nt: TGTGCCAGTAGTCCAGGACTAGCGGGAGGAGAGCAGTTCTTC

j_call: TRBJ2-3
clone_size: NA
v_call: TRBV30
d_call: TRBD2
cdr3_aa: CAWSVTGGPDTQYF
cdr3_nt: TGTGCCTGGAGTGTCACGGGAGGGCCGGATACGCAGTATTTT

j_call: TRBJ2-7
clone_size: NA
v_call: TRBV27
d_call: TRBD1
cdr3_aa: CASSLGQGLSYEQYF
cdr3_nt: TGTGCCAGCAGTTTGGGACAGGGGCTCTCCTACGAGCAGTACTTC

j_call: TRBJ1-5
clone_size: NA
v_call: TRBV2
d_call: TRBD1
cdr3_aa: CASMVEDRGNQPQHF
cdr3_nt: TGTGCCAGCATGGTTGAAGACAGGGGCAATCAGCCCCAGCATTTT

j_call: TRBJ2-2
clone_size: NA
v_call: TRBV2
d_call: NA
cdr3_aa: CASRTSNGELFF
cdr3_nt: TGTGCCAGCCGAACCTCAAACGGGGAGCTGTTTTTT

j_call: TRBJ2-5
clone_size: NA
v_call: TRBV5-1
d_call: TRBD2
cdr3_aa: CASSLTGTSSGQETQYF
cdr3_nt: TGCGCCAGCAGCCTAACCGGGACTAGCAGCGGCCAAGAGACCCAGTACTTC

j_call: TRBJ2-2
clone_size: many
v_call: TRBV28
d_call: TRBD2
cdr3_aa: CASSSPSGRGTGELFF
cdr3_nt: TGTGCCAGCAGTTCACCTAGCGGGAGGGGCACCGGGGAGCTGTTTTTT

j_call: TRBJ1-1
clone_size: NA
v_call: TRBV7-9
d_call: NA
cdr3_aa: CASSSFSGTEAFF
cdr3_nt: TGTGCCAGCAGCTCTTTTTCCGGGACTGAAGCTTTCTTT

j_call: TRBJ2-7
clone_size: NA
v_call: TRBV11-2
d_call: NA
cdr3_aa: CASSRTRPLGEQYF
cdr3_nt: TGTGCCAGCAGCCGCACCAGGCCTTTGGGGGAGCAGTACTTC

j_call: TRBJ2-3
clone_size: NA
v_call: TRBV7-9
d_call: NA
cdr3_aa: CASSLVTTFGEGATDTQYF
cdr3_nt: TGTGCCAGCAGCTTAGTCACCACATTCGGGGAAGGGGCGACAGATACGCAGTATTTT

j_call: TRBJ2-3
clone_size: NA
v_call: TRBV6-6
d_call: NA
cdr3_aa: CASRESTDTQYF
cdr3_nt: TGTGCCAGCAGGGAGAGCACAGATACGCAGTATTTT

j_call: TRBJ2-2
clone_size: NA
v_call: TRBV9
d_call: TRBD2
cdr3_aa: CASSVGLSTGELFF
cdr3_nt: TGTGCCAGCAGCGTGGGACTATCCACCGGGGAGCTGTTTTTT

j_call: TRBJ2-7
clone_size: NA
v_call: TRBV29-1
d_call: NA
cdr3_aa: CSVEIDVEQYF
cdr3_nt: TGCAGCGTTGAAATCGATGTTGAGCAGTACTTC

j_call: TRBJ2-7
clone_size: once
v_call: TRBV6-5
d_call: TRBD2
cdr3_aa: CASRLAGVSSYEQYF
cdr3_nt: TGTGCCAGCAGACTAGCGGGGGTGAGCTCCTACGAGCAGTACTTC

j_call: TRBJ2-6
clone_size: many
v_call: TRBV6-6
d_call: NA
cdr3_aa: CASSYSTGANVLTF
cdr3_nt: TGTGCCAGCAGTTACTCGACTGGGGCCAACGTCCTGACTTTC

j_call: TRBJ2-3
clone_size: NA
v_call: TRBV5-4
d_call: TRBD2
cdr3_aa: CASSSGTSGRAGADTQYF
cdr3_nt: TGTGCCAGCAGCTCCGGGACTAGCGGGAGGGCCGGGGCAGATACGCAGTATTTT

j_call: TRBJ2-3
clone_size: NA
v_call: TRBV5-1
d_call: NA
cdr3_aa: CASSLASTEDTQYF
cdr3_nt: TGCGCCAGCAGCTTGGCCTCAACGGAAGATACGCAGTATTTT